Following are 16 T cell receptor beta chains from one sample sequenced in a study of cytomegalovirus exposure and HLA in healthy donors. The PCR made use of 60 Vbeta and 13 Jbeta primers. Method: immunoSEQ multiplex PCR; TCRdb's copy keeps in-frame clones and lacks some. The table includes over 100,000 clones, around 8.5% detected once. Sequencing was performed on PBMCs. These receptors were obtained from a man aged 35-49 years in good health and CMV-seronegative.

The chain is built from TRBV10-1 and TRBJ2-1, with 7 bases fitting TRBD1. With 3 bases clipped from V and 5 bases from J, the junction kept 7 bases outside the gene matches. The CDR3 length is 15 residues. Germline V gives CDR1 WNHNN, CDR2 SYGVQD (reference sequence). CDR3 sequence: CASSDRDRSNNEQFF. DNA for the CDR3: TGCGCCAGCAGTGACCGGGACAGATCTAACAATGAGCAGTTCTTC.

This clone has more than one count but fewer than ten. This chain joins TRBV11-3 and TRBJ1-3; 8 nucleotides match TRBD1. The CDR3 runs 15 residues. V lost 2 bases and J lost 0; bases outside the gene matches: 0. Per the germline V gene, CDR1 is SGHNT and CDR2 is YENEEA. CDR3 DNA sequence: TGTGCCAGCAGCTTAACAGGGGGCTCTGGAAACACCATATATTTT. Residues: CASSLTGGSGNTIYF.

In its sample, this clone was seen a few times. The chain carries TRBV6-1 and TRBJ1-5; D might be TRBD1 (5 bases). CDR1 is MNHNS and CDR2 is SASEGT in the germline V gene. The CDR3 consists of 15 residues. V dropped 6 bases and J dropped 9 bases, with 21 bases sitting between them. The CDR3 region is CASSQNDVGHWPQHF. The CDR3 DNA reads as TGTGCCAGCAGCCAAAACGATGTGGGGCATTGGCCCCAGCATTTT.

This chain uses TRBV7-2 with TRBJ1-2, with a weak D call TRBD1 (6 bases). V dropped 2 bases and J dropped 7 bases, with 17 bases sitting between them. The CDR3 consists of 15 residues. Germline CDR1 and CDR2: SGHTA and FQGNSA. The CDR3 sequence: CASSLTPSGAAGYTF. The CDR3 region has the DNA TGTGCCAGCAGCTTAACCCCCTCAGGGGCGGCTGGCTACACCTTC.

This clone was counted only a few times. The V call is TRBV6-5, the J call TRBJ2-7; possible D gene TRBD1, 5 bases. CDR3 length: 12 amino acids. The V gene's germline CDR1 is MNHEY and CDR2 SVGAGI. V was trimmed by 6 bases and J by 0 bases, leaving 6 bases between them. In DNA form, the CDR3 reads TGTGCCAGCAGGGGGCCCTCCTACGAGCAGTACTTC. It encodes CASRGPSYEQYF.

This clone was counted a few times. The chain couples TRBV5-4 to TRBJ1-2, with TRBD1 as a possible D gene (5 bases). The V and J ends lost 4 bases and 4 bases respectively, with 11 bases between them. The CDR3 runs 13 residues. Germline V CDR1 and CDR2: SGHNT, YYREEE (reference sequence). The CDR3 DNA reads TGTGCCAGCAGCCCAGTCGGGGGCTATGGCTACACCTTC. Residues: CASSPVGGYGYTF.

This chain connects TRBV7-9 to TRBJ2-1, with D perhaps matching TRBD2 (6 bases). The V and J ends lost 1 base and 0 bases respectively, with 7 bases between them. CDR3 length: 15 residues. CDR1 and CDR2 (germline): SEHNR, FQNEAQ (reference sequence). The CDR3: CASSLGAGSYNEQFF. The CDR3 nucleotides read TGTGCCAGCAGCTTAGGAGCGGGCTCCTACAATGAGCAGTTCTTC.

This chain connects TRBV11-2 to TRBJ2-1, with D possibly being TRBD1 (5 bases). There are 14 residues in the CDR3. The V gene lost 5 bases and the J gene lost 7 bases, with 15 bases spanning the gap. The germline V gene encodes CDR1 SGHAT and CDR2 FQNNGV. CDR3 sequence (DNA): TGTGCCAGCAGCCAAGGGGCGCACGGGAATGAGCAGTTCTTC. Protein sequence: CASSQGAHGNEQFF.

This clone has a handful of counts. Other nucleotide sequences from this sample produce the same CDR3. This chain joins TRBV19 and TRBJ1-1; a weak D match, TRBD1 (6 bases). The V gene's germline CDR1 is LNHDA and CDR2 SQIVND (reference sequence). Trimming removed 5 bases at V and 4 bases at J, with 11 bases between. The CDR3 covers 13 residues. In DNA, the CDR3 is TGTGCCAGTAGTCTTACAGGGAGCACTGAAGCTTTCTTT. It encodes CASSLTGSTEAFF. Full variable domain (outside the CDR3, taken from reference TRBV19 and TRBJ1-1): DGGITQSPKYLFRKEGQNVTLSCEQNLNHDAMYWYRQDPGQGLRLIYYSQIVNDFQKGDIAEGYSVSREKKESFPLTVTSAQKNPTAFYLCASSLTGSTEAFFGQGTRLTVV.

This clone was seen a handful of times. This chain connects TRBV7-2 to TRBJ2-3; D unresolved. This CDR3 contains 14 residues. Germline V gives CDR1 SGHTA, CDR2 FQGNSA. The germline V and J ends were trimmed by 5 bases and 4 bases, with 13 bases remaining between them. DNA for the CDR3: TGTGCCAGCAGCGCGGTCCCCGAAGCAGATACGCAGTATTTT. Translation gives CASSAVPEADTQYF. Combining the CDR3 with reference TRBV7-2 and TRBJ2-3 gives the whole variable domain GAGVSQSPSNKVTEKGKDVELRCDPISGHTALYWYRQSLGQGLEFLIYFQGNSAPDKSGLPSDRFSAERTGGSVSTLTIQRTQQEDSAVYLCASSAVPEADTQYFGPGTRLTVL.

The J gene is TRBJ2-3, the V gene TRBV9, with 8 bases fitting TRBD1. V was clipped by 4 bases and J by 5 bases; unmatched bases: 9. CDR3 length: 15 amino acids. CDR1 is SGDLS, CDR2 YYNGEE, per germline. The CDR3 DNA follows: TGTGCCAGCAGCACTAGGAGCGGACAGGGAGATACGCAGTATTTT. Its translation is CASSTRSGQGDTQYF.

V and J are TRBV2 and TRBJ2-3, with D perhaps TRBD2 (6 bases). Trimming took off 3 bases at V and 4 bases at J, with 14 bases between the two ends. The CDR3 has 15 amino acids. Germline loops: CDR1 SNHLY, CDR2 FYNNEI. The CDR3 region is CASSDGGNRADTQYF. DNA of the CDR3: TGTGCCAGCAGTGACGGGGGTAATCGGGCAGATACGCAGTATTTT.

This clone has more than one count but fewer than ten. The chain joins TRBV6-5 to TRBJ2-5; 8 bases are a match to TRBD2. With the DNA end fitting TRBJ2-7 better, the J assignment may be wrong. CDR1 and CDR2 from the germline V gene are MNHEY and SVGAGI. CDR3 length equals 11 residues. The CDR3 sequence is CASSRGGEQYF. The DNA for the CDR3 is TGTGCCAGCAGTCGGGGGGGCGAGCAGTACTTC.

The rearrangement links TRBV9 to TRBJ2-5; TRBD2 matches 10 bases. This CDR3 is built from 17 residues. Trimming removed 0 bases from V and 0 bases from J; junction bases left unmatched: 5. Germline V gene sequence: CDR1 SGDLS, CDR2 YYNGEE. CDR3 nucleotides: TGTGCCAGCAGCGTAGGAATTAGCGGGGGGTACCAAGAGACCCAGTACTTC. Its translation: CASSVGISGGYQETQYF.

This clone has more than one count but fewer than ten. This chain joins TRBV6-6 and TRBJ1-1, with D hard to call. CDR1 MNHNY and CDR2 SVGAGI come from the germline V gene (reference sequence). Trimming removed 8 bases from V and 5 bases from J, with 9 bases in between. The CDR3 sequence is 11 residues long. The CDR3 here is CASGLETEAFF. In nucleotides, the CDR3 is TGTGCCAGCGGACTGGAAACTGAAGCTTTCTTT.

Only a few counts were recorded for this clone. CDR3 in amino acids: CASSERSPSNEAFF. The CDR3 DNA sequence: TGCGCCAGCAGTGAGCGGTCACCTTCCAATGAAGCTTTCTTT. This chain connects TRBV10-1 to TRBJ1-1; no reliable D call. The germline V and J ends were trimmed by 2 bases and 7 bases, with 14 bases remaining between them. The CDR3 consists of 14 residues. Germline V gene lookup returns CDR1 WNHNN and CDR2 SYGVQD (reference sequence).